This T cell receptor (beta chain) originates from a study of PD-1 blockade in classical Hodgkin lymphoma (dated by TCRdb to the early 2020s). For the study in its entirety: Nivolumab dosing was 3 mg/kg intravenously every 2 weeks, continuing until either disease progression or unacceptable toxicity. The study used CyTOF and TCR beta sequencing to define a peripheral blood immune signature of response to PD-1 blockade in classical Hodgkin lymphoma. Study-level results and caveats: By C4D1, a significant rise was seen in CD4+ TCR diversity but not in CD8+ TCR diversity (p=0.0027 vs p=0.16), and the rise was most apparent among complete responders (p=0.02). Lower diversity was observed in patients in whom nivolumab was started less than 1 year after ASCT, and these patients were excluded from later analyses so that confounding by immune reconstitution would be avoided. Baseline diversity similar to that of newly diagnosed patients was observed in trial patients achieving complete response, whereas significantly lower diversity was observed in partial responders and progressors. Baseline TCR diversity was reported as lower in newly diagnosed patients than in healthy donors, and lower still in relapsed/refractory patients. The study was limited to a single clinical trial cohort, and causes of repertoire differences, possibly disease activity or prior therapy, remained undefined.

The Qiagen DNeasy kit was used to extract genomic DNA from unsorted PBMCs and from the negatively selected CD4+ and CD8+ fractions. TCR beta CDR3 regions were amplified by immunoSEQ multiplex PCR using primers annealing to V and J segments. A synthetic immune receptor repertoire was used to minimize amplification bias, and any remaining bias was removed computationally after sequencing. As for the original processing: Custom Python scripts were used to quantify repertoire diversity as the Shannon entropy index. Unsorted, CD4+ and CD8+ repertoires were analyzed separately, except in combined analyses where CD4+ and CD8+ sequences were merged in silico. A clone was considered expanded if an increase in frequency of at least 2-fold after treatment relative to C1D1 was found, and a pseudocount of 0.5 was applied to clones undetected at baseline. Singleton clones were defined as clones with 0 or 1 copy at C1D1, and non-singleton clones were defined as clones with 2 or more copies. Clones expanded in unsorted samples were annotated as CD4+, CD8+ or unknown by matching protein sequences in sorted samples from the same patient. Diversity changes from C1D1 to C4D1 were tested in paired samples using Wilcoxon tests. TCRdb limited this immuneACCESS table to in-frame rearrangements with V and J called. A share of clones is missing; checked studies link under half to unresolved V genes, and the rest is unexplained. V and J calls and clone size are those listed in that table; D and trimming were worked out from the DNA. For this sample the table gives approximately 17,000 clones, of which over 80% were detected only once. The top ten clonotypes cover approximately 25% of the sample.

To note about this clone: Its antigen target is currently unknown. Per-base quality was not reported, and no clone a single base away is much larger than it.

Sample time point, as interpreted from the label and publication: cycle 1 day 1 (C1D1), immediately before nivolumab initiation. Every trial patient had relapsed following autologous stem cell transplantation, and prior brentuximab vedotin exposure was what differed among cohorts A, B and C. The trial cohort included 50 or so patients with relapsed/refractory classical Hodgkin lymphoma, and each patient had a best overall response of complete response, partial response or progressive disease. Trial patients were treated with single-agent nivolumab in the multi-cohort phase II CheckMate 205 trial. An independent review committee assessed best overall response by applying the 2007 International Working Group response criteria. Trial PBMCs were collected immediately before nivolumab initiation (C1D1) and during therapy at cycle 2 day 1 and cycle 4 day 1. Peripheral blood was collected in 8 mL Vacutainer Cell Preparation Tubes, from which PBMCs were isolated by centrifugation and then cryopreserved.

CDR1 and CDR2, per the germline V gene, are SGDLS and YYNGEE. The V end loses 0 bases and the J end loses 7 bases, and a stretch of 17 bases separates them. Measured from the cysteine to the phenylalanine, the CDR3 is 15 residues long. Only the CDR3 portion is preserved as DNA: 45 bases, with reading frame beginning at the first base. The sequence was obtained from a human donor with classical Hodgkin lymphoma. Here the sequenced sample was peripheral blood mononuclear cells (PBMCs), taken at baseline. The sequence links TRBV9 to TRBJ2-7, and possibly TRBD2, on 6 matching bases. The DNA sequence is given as TGTGCCAGCAGCGTAGATCCGTCGGGTGGGGGGGAGCAGTACTTC. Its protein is CASSVDPSGGGEQYF.